Shown below are 7 T cell receptor beta chains from a single sample sequenced in a study of shared clonotypes between healthy human individuals. Generated by immunoSEQ multiplex PCR, the TCRdb table keeps only in-frame clones and is missing some. The sample records over 400,000 clones, approximately 80% being singletons. Sample: PBMCs. These receptors all stem from a woman in her 40s in good health. Some clones in this sample may be carry-over from other donors' samples.

The chain combines TRBV7-2 with TRBJ2-3; TRBD2 matches at 8 bases. V was clipped by 3 bases and J by 7 bases; unmatched bases: 6. CDR3 length: 14 residues. CDR1 and CDR2 (germline): SGHTA, FQGNSA. In DNA form, the CDR3 reads TGTGCCAGCAGCTTCCCGGGAGGGCAGTATACGCAGTATTTT. Translated: CASSFPGGQYTQYF.

The genes are TRBV7-2 and TRBJ1-2; unclear D gene. This CDR3 comprises 14 residues. Germline CDR1 reads SGHTA; CDR2 reads FQGNSA. Trimming stripped 5 bases from V and 4 bases from J, with 14 bases between. The CDR3 loop reads CASSPSVGIYGYTF. The CDR3 coding sequence is TGTGCCAGCAGCCCCTCCGTTGGTATCTATGGCTACACCTTC.

The rearrangement links TRBV25-1 to TRBJ2-7; either TRBD1 or TRBD2 may supply D (5 bases each). Trimming took off 7 bases at V and 2 bases at J, with 18 bases between the two ends. The CDR3 length is 15 residues. The germline V gene has CDR1 MGHDK and CDR2 SYGVNS. CDR3 sequence (DNA): TGTGCCAGCACTCCATCTCGGGACGGAACCTACGAGCAGTACTTC. It codes for CASTPSRDGTYEQYF.

This chain connects TRBV6-6 to TRBJ2-4; 7 nucleotides agree with TRBD2. The V segment lost 4 bases and the J segment 11 bases; nucleotides outside the gene matches: 5. Germline-derived CDR1 and CDR2 are MNHNY and SVGAGI (reference sequence). The CDR3 has 12 amino acids. CDR3 protein: CASSLGGLLQYF. The CDR3, as DNA: TGTGCCAGCAGTTTGGGAGGGTTACTTCAGTACTTC.

The chain uses TRBV29-1 and TRBJ2-5, with 7 nucleotides matching TRBD2. The CDR3 loop spans 13 amino acids. The ends lost 2 bases at V and 5 bases at J; junction bases unmatched: 5. Germline loops: CDR1 SQVTM, CDR2 ANQGSEA. CDR3 region: CSVEREGRETQYF. CDR3 coding DNA: TGCAGCGTTGAAAGGGAGGGGCGGGAGACCCAGTACTTC.

V and J are TRBV9 and TRBJ2-5; 15 nucleotides line up with TRBD2. The ends lost 6 bases at V and 11 bases at J; junction bases unmatched: 8. This CDR3 is 14 amino acids long. Germline V lookup: CDR1 SGDLS, CDR2 YYNGEE. The CDR3: CASTPGLAGGEQYF. The CDR3 region has the DNA TGTGCCAGCACCCCGGGACTAGCGGGGGGAGAGCAGTACTTC.

J is TRBJ2-3 and V is TRBV19; 8 bases line up with TRBD1. This CDR3 is 14 amino acids long. V shed 1 base and J 6 bases; nucleotides not matched to a gene: 3. Germline CDR1 reads LNHDA; CDR2 reads SQIVND (reference sequence). For the CDR3, the DNA is TGTGCCAGTAGTATAGGGCAGGGGGCGGATACGCAGTATTTT. This codes for CASSIGQGADTQYF.